These T cell receptor beta chains were read from a single sample in a study of cytomegalovirus exposure and HLA in healthy donors. Some clones are missing from TCRdb's copy, which holds only in-frame ones; the method was immunoSEQ multiplex PCR. The data show 100,000 to 150,000 clones, with more than 65% seen just once and approximately 4% held by the top ten. The sample comprised PBMCs. These TCRs come from a man younger than 35 in good health and CMV-seropositive. The CDR3 runs from the conserved cysteine through the conserved F or W. D genes are given only for firm matches.

cdr3_length j_call v_call d_call cdr3_nt cdr3_aa
16 TRBJ2-5 TRBV5-1 TRBD1 TGCGCCAGCAGCGGGCGGTGGGACAGGGGACAAGAGACCCAGTACTTC CASSGRWDRGQETQYF
14 TRBJ2-1 TRBV5-1 TRBD2 TGCGCCAGCAGCCCAGCGGGAGTACAGGGTGAGCAGTTCTTC CASSPAGVQGEQFF
14 TRBJ1-3 TRBV6-5 TRBD1 TGTGCCAGCAGCGAGACAGGGTCTGGAAACACCATATATTTT CASSETGSGNTIYF
11 TRBJ1-2 TRBV10-3 . TGTGCCATCAGTGAGCAACAGGGCTACACCTTC CAISEQQGYTF
14 TRBJ2-3 TRBV7-9 . TGTGCCAGCAGCTTGGAACAGGCATCAGATACGCAGTATTTT CASSLEQASDTQYF
15 TRBJ1-6 TRBV6-5 TRBD1 TGTGCCAGCAGTCGAACTGGACAGGGCGATTCACCCCTCCACTTT CASSRTGQGDSPLHF
15 TRBJ1-2 TRBV6-1 TRBD1 TGTGCCAGCAGCACCGCGGGACAGGGGGTCTATGGCTACACCTTC CASSTAGQGVYGYTF
17 TRBJ2-1 TRBV6-4 TRBD1 TGTGCCAGCAGTGACTCCCGGGACAGGGGGCCTGGGGATGAGCAGTTCTTC CASSDSRDRGPGDEQFF
14 TRBJ1-1 TRBV10-3 TRBD1 TGTGCCATCAGTCCGGACAGGGCTAACACTGAAGCTTTCTTT CAISPDRANTEAFF
15 TRBJ2-7 TRBV5-6 . TGTGCCAGCAGCTTGGGAGAGGGCTTCATTTTCGAGCAGTACTTC CASSLGEGFIFEQYF
14 TRBJ1-5 TRBV2 . TGTGCCAGCAGCGTAATTGAGGGCAATCAGCCCCAGCATTTT CASSVIEGNQPQHF
15 TRBJ2-3 TRBV27 . TGTGCCAGCAGTTCAAGCACCAACCACACAGATACGCAGTATTTT CASSSSTNHTDTQYF
14 TRBJ1-1 TRBV7-2 . TGTGCCAGCAGTCTGACTTTTTCTAACACTGAAGCTTTCTTT CASSLTFSNTEAFF
13 TRBJ2-2 TRBV5-1 TRBD2 TGCGCCAGCAGCTCGGCGGGAGACGGGGAGCTGTTTTTT CASSSAGDGELFF
13 TRBJ1-2 TRBV9 . TGTGCCAGCAGCGGGGATCTGGGGGGAGGCTACACCTTC CASSGDLGGGYTF
18 TRBJ2-1 TRBV5-5 . TGTGCCAGCAGCTTTGGACTGGGGGGTGGGGGGAGCCTCAATGAGCAGTTCTTC CASSFGLGGGGSLNEQFF
16 TRBJ2-2 TRBV5-1 TRBD1 TGCGCCAGCAGCCAGGATGGACAGGAAAACACCGGGGAGCTGTTTTTT CASSQDGQENTGELFF
15 TRBJ2-1 TRBV7-9 TRBD2 TGTGCCAGCACCACTAGCGGGAGGGCTACAGATGAGCAGTTCTTC CASTTSGRATDEQFF
14 TRBJ1-2 TRBV6-5 . TGTGCCAGCAGTCCTGGTTATGGGCCTTATGGCTACACCTTC CASSPGYGPYGYTF
11 TRBJ2-5 TRBV6-5 . TGTGCCAGCATGTTCCGAGAGACCCAGTACTTC CASMFRETQYF
14 TRBJ1-1 TRBV27 . TGTGCCAGCAGTTTATTGGGGGGTGGGACTGAAGCTTTCTTT CASSLLGGGTEAFF
15 TRBJ1-4 TRBV7-2 . TGTGCCAGCAGGAGAACAACAGGGCTTCATGAAAAACTGTTTTTT CASRRTTGLHEKLFF
13 TRBJ1-2 TRBV27 TRBD1 TGTGCCAGCAGTAAGAACAGGGGCCCCGGCTACACCTTC CASSKNRGPGYTF
17 TRBJ2-3 TRBV11-2 . TGTGCCAGCAGCTTCTTTTCCGGGCGGGGCAACACAGATACGCAGTATTTT CASSFFSGRGNTDTQYF
16 TRBJ1-6 TRBV10-3 . TGTGCCATCAGTGAGTCCGGAGGTAGGGCGGGCTCACCCCTCCACTTT CAISESGGRAGSPLHF
13 TRBJ1-4 TRBV4-1 . TGCGCCAGCAGCCAAGAACCGAAGGGGGAACTGTTTTTT CASSQEPKGELFF
19 TRBJ2-1 TRBV6-4 . TGTGCCAGCAGTGACTCTGAGGGAGACCCACCCCTTTTTTACAATGAGCAGTTCTTC CASSDSEGDPPLFYNEQFF
11 TRBJ1-1 TRBV5-1 . TGCGCCAGCAGCTTGGACGGGAGGGCTTTCTTT CASSLDGRAFF
17 TRBJ2-5 TRBV7-9 TRBD2 TGTGCCAGCAGCCGGGGACTAGCGGCCTATTTACAAGAGACCCAGTACTTC CASSRGLAAYLQETQYF
14 TRBJ1-1 TRBV2 TRBD1 TGTGCCAGCGAAAGGGGACAGCTGAACACTGAAGCTTTCTTT CASERGQLNTEAFF
16 TRBJ2-3 TRBV5-1 TRBD2 TGCGCCAGCAGCTTGGCTAGCGGGAGTAGGACAGATACGCAGTATTTT CASSLASGSRTDTQYF
15 TRBJ2-2 TRBV6-5 TRBD2 TGTGCCAGCAGCCGCGGGGGGGTGAACACCGGGGAGCTGTTTTTT CASSRGGVNTGELFF
14 TRBJ2-3 TRBV7-8 TRBD1 TGTGCCAGCCAGGGGGTACTTGGCACAGATACGCAGTATTTT CASQGVLGTDTQYF